The 32 T cell receptor beta chains presented below share a single source sample, sequenced in a study of Graves' ophthalmopathy and Graves' hyperthyroidism. Using RNA transcripts, the TCR beta CDR3 regions were amplified. HTBI-primed first-round RT-PCR preceded second-round multiplex PCR. TCRdb fed the multiplex PCR reads into MiXCR, producing one record per CDR3 protein. The sample yields about 1.1 million distinct CDR3 sequences, about two fifths seen once. Sequences were obtained from peripheral blood or thyroid tissue (not recorded which). The receptors derive from an adult man with Graves' hyperthyroidism.

This clonotype occurred many times. The rearrangement uses TRBV5-5 and TRBJ1-2, with D possibly being TRBD1 (6 bases). Between the trimmed V and J ends, which lost 3 bases and 11 bases, there was a span of 14 bases. CDR1 is SGHKS, CDR2 YYEKEE, per germline (reference sequence). CDR3 length equals 12 residues. CDR3 DNA: TGTGCCAGCAGCTACCGGGACAAGGGTTACACCTTC. Amino acids: CASSYRDKGYTF.

This clonotype occurred once. Possible read error: a much larger clone is one base away. The CDR3 spells CASSLLPGTNEQYF. DNA for the CDR3: TGTGCCAGCAGCTTACTTCCAGGGACCAACGAGCAGTACTTC. The rearrangement uses TRBV9 and TRBJ2-5; D could derive from TRBD1 or TRBD2 (5 bases each). The end of the DNA fits TRBJ2-7 better, so the J call may be wrong. Per the germline V gene, CDR1 is SGDLS and CDR2 is YYNGEE. The CDR3 has 14 residues.

This clonotype was seen only a few times. This chain uses TRBV6-5 with TRBJ1-5, with 8 bases matching TRBD1. The CDR3 loop spans 16 amino acids. V was clipped by 6 bases and J by 0 bases; unmatched bases: 7. The germline V gene encodes CDR1 MNHEY and CDR2 SVGAGI. CDR3 DNA sequence: TGTGCCAGCAGGTATGACAGGGGATATAGCAATCAGCCCCAGCATTTT. This codes for CASRYDRGYSNQPQHF.

This clonotype was recorded at least ten times. The chain is built from TRBV10-3 and TRBJ1-1; no clear D gene. Germline assignment: CDR1 ENHRY and CDR2 SYGVKD. The CDR3 has 14 amino acids. The V gene lost 0 bases and the J gene lost 5 bases, with 10 bases spanning the gap. CDR3 coding DNA: TGTGCCATCAGTGAGTCAGCAGCCGATACTGAAGCTTTCTTT. This sequence encodes CAISESAADTEAFF.

This clonotype appeared many times. The V and J genes are TRBV11-2 and TRBJ2-7, with 8 bases matching TRBD2. This CDR3 has 15 residues. The J segment lost 0 bases and the V segment lost 2 bases, leaving 3 bases of the junction unmatched. Germline CDR1 reads SGHAT; CDR2 reads FQNNGV. CDR3 DNA sequence: TGTGCCAGCAGCTTACTAGCGGGCCTCTCCTACGAGCAGTACTTC. The encoded protein is CASSLLAGLSYEQYF.

This clonotype showed up just once. The gene calls are TRBV25-1 and TRBJ1-1, with no clear D. CDR3 length equals 15 residues. Germline CDR1 and CDR2: MGHDK and SYGVNS. Deletions cut 4 bases from V and 1 base from J, with 13 bases between. The CDR3 coding sequence is TGTGCCAGCAGTGCTAGAGAGGGTGCGAACACTGAAGCTTTCTTT. It yields the protein CASSAREGANTEAFF.

The chain recombines TRBV28 with TRBJ1-5; D is uncertain. Germline loops: CDR1 MDHEN, CDR2 SYDVKM. The CDR3 is made up of 14 amino acids. Trimming removed 3 bases at V and 0 bases at J, with 6 bases between. CDR3 in amino acids: CASSFRASNQPQHF. The CDR3 nucleotides are TGTGCCAGCAGTTTTAGGGCTAGCAATCAGCCCCAGCATTTT.

This clonotype was detected a few times. A junction boundary mismatches the germline segment, possibly from a read error. J is TRBJ2-5 and V is TRBV3-1, with D unresolved. Germline loops: CDR1 LGHDT, CDR2 YNNKEL (reference sequence). The CDR3 has 14 amino acids. The CDR3 nucleotides are TGTGCCAGCAGTCAAGTGGACGGAGCGGAGACCCAGTACTTC. Translating it yields CASSQVDGAETQYF.

J is TRBJ1-2 and V is TRBV20-1, with 10 bases fitting TRBD1. V lost 1 base, J lost 8 bases, and 10 bases stayed unmatched. CDR3 size: 15 residues. Germline assignment: CDR1 DFQATT and CDR2 SNEGSKA (reference sequence). CDR3 residues: CSARVTPTGGMGYTF. DNA for the CDR3: TGCAGTGCTAGAGTGACTCCGACAGGGGGCATGGGCTACACCTTC.

The sample holds a few counts of this clonotype. The CDR3 sequence is CASSEARKGGYTF. The CDR3 region has the DNA TGTGCCAGCAGTGAAGCGCGTAAGGGTGGCTACACCTTC. The chain employs TRBV6-1 and TRBJ1-2; D is unresolved. With 0 bases removed from V and 7 bases from J, the gap between germline ends came to 9 bases. The CDR3 covers 13 residues. Germline CDR1 and CDR2: MNHNS and SASEGT.

Notes on this clonotype: One base away lies a much larger clone, so this may be a sequencing read error. The gene calls are TRBV7-2 and TRBJ1-2; weak D call: TRBD1 (5 bases). The CDR3 runs 16 residues. The germline V gene has CDR1 SGHTA and CDR2 FQGNSA. In nucleotides, the CDR3 is TGTGCCAGCAGCTTGGGGCTAGGAGCTCCAGGCTATGGCCACACCTTC. The encoded protein is CASSLGLGAPGYGHTF.

With regard to this clonotype: Sequence at one end of the junction differs from germline and may be a read error. J is TRBJ2-5 and V is TRBV19; D may be TRBD1 or TRBD2 (5 bases each). From germline, CDR1 is LNHDA and CDR2 SQIVND (reference sequence). The CDR3 has 19 amino acids. The CDR3 DNA follows: TGTGCCAGTGGTATAGTCCCTCCGGGGCGTCTGGCGCGGGCGGAGACCCAGTACTTC. Translated: CASGIVPPGRLARAETQYF.

This chain connects TRBV7-9 to TRBJ1-1; maybe TRBD1 (5 bases). This CDR3 has 13 residues. Germline V gene lookup returns CDR1 SEHNR and CDR2 FQNEAQ (reference sequence). V lost 5 bases and J lost 6, with 13 bases in between. CDR3 sequence: CASSQGSRAEAFF. In DNA form, the CDR3 reads TGTGCCAGCAGCCAGGGCTCGAGGGCTGAAGCTTTCTTT.

In this sample, this clonotype turned up many times. CDR3 amino acids: CASSLNVQLKAFF. The CDR3 coding sequence is TGTGCCAGCAGCTTAAATGTCCAGCTAAAAGCTTTCTTT. V gene TRBV7-2 combines with J gene TRBJ1-1, with unresolved D. V shed 2 bases and J shed 9 bases, with 13 bases lying between them. This CDR3 comprises 13 residues. The germline V gene has CDR1 SGHTA and CDR2 FQGNSA.

This sequence joins TRBV20-1 and TRBJ1-5; 7 nucleotides agree with TRBD1. There are 13 residues in the CDR3. V trimming: 4 bases; J trimming: 5 bases; junction bases outside the gene matches: 5. Germline values: CDR1 DFQATT, CDR2 SNEGSKA (reference sequence). CDR3 DNA: TGCAGTGCTACCGGGACAGCCCATCAGCCCCAGCATTTT. It yields the protein CSATGTAHQPQHF.

The chain joins TRBV10-3 to TRBJ1-5; the D gene is possibly TRBD1 (5 bases). V was pared by 10 bases and J by 0 bases, with 16 bases between. CDR3 size: 15 residues. Per the germline V gene, CDR1 is ENHRY and CDR2 is SYGVKD. The CDR3 loop reads CATSPGLGSNQPQHF. The CDR3 DNA reads TGTGCCACCAGCCCGGGACTCGGTAGCAATCAGCCCCAGCATTTT.

There are many counts of this clonotype. The CDR3 protein is CASSVEIDSPYEQYF. The CDR3, as DNA: TGTGCCAGCAGCGTAGAAATCGACAGCCCCTACGAGCAGTACTTC. V gene TRBV9 combines with J gene TRBJ2-7; a weak D match, TRBD1 (5 bases). The CDR3 contains 15 residues. Germline V gene data show CDR1 as SGDLS and CDR2 as YYNGEE. Trimming pared 0 bases from V and 2 bases from J, leaving 12 bases between.

In its sample, this clonotype was seen many times. This sequence joins TRBV5-1 and TRBJ1-1, with 10 bases identical to TRBD1. The CDR3 sequence is 20 residues long. The germline V gene encodes CDR1 SGHRS and CDR2 YFSETQ. The V and J ends lost 4 bases and 0 bases, in that order; junction bases with no gene match: 18. The CDR3 loop is CASSASRDRGSLWVNTEAFF. The CDR3 coding sequence is TGCGCCAGCAGCGCCTCCCGGGACAGGGGTTCGCTGTGGGTGAACACTGAAGCTTTCTTT.

This clonotype was found many times. The rearrangement uses TRBV20-1 and TRBJ1-1; no firm D call. CDR3 size: 11 residues. V lost 7 bases and J 5 bases, leaving 11 bases between the germline ends. Germline V gene lookup returns CDR1 DFQATT and CDR2 SNEGSKA (reference sequence). The CDR3 here is CSVRTGTEAFF. The DNA for the CDR3 is TGCAGTGTCAGAACGGGGACTGAAGCTTTCTTT.

A few counts support this clonotype. This chain joins TRBV6-5 and TRBJ2-7; TRBD1 is a possible D gene (6 bases). The germline gives CDR1 MNHEY, CDR2 SVGAGI. V was clipped by 6 bases and J by 3 bases, with 12 bases between them. This CDR3 is 13 amino acids long. In nucleotides, the CDR3 is TGTGCCAGCAGCCGACAGGAAAACTACGAGCAGTACTTC. Amino acid sequence: CASSRQENYEQYF.

This clonotype was seen only a few times. The genes are TRBV10-3 and TRBJ2-2; the match to TRBD1 covers 10 bases. Germline V gene sequence: CDR1 ENHRY, CDR2 SYGVKD. With 6 bases clipped from V and 1 base from J, the junction kept 2 bases outside the gene matches. The CDR3 has 15 amino acids. The CDR3 coding sequence is TGTGCCATCAGAGGACAGGGGGGGAACACCGGGGAGCTGTTTTTT. Its translation: CAIRGQGGNTGELFF.

To note about this clonotype: One base away lies a much larger clone, so this may be a sequencing read error. The chain recombines TRBV7-9 with TRBJ1-3; D unresolved. Germline loops: CDR1 SEHNR, CDR2 FQNEAQ (reference sequence). Trimming cost V 1 base and J 7 bases, with 14 bases left between them. The CDR3 has 15 amino acids. The CDR3 spells CASSLGAVEANTIYF. In DNA, the CDR3 is TGTGCCAGCAGCTTAGGGGCCGTTGAAGCGAACACCATATATTTT.

This clonotype was seen repeatedly, ten times or more. The rearrangement joins TRBV6-1 to TRBJ1-1; D is perhaps TRBD1 (6 bases). From germline, CDR1 is MNHNS and CDR2 SASEGT. V gave up 2 bases and J gave up 10 bases, with 11 bases separating them. This CDR3 is built from 12 residues. The CDR3 DNA is TGTGCCAGCAGTGAATGGAGGGGGGGAGCTTTCTTT. Protein sequence: CASSEWRGGAFF.

The CDR3 is CASSQAFGGGTGGDQYF. In DNA form, the CDR3 reads TGTGCCAGCAGCCAAGCTTTCGGTGGTGGGACAGGCGGGGACCAGTACTTC. The J gene is TRBJ2-7, the V gene TRBV14; 8 positions match TRBD1. Losses at the gene ends were 1 base for V and 10 bases for J; bases not matched to a gene: 18. Germline V gene lookup returns CDR1 SGHDN and CDR2 FVKESK. This CDR3 region has 17 residues. The variable domain in full, with the rest retrieved from reference TRBV14 and TRBJ2-7, is EAGVTQFPSHSVIEKGQTVTLRCDPISGHDNLYWYRRVMGKEIKFLLHFVKESKQDESGMPNNRFLAERTGGTYSTLKVQPAELEDSGVYFCASSQAFGGGTGGDQYFGPGTRLTVT.

This clonotype was observed many times. The gene calls are TRBV7-9 and TRBJ1-6; tentative D call: TRBD1 (6 bases). The V and J ends lost 4 bases and 7 bases respectively, with 11 bases between them. This CDR3 region has 14 residues. Germline CDR1 reads SEHNR; CDR2 reads FQNEAQ (reference sequence). The CDR3 spells CASSSDQGNSPLHF. DNA for the CDR3: TGTGCCAGCAGCTCCGACCAGGGGAATTCACCCCTCCACTTT.

The chain uses TRBV30 and TRBJ1-2; D not resolved. Trimming stripped 0 bases from V and 3 bases from J, with 8 bases between. CDR3 length equals 13 residues. Looked up from germline, CDR1 is GTSNPN and CDR2 is SVGIG (reference sequence). CDR3 residues: CAWSVGRDYGYTF. CDR3 DNA sequence: TGTGCCTGGAGTGTCGGTCGTGACTATGGCTACACCTTC.

This clonotype was observed a handful of times. The gene calls are TRBV5-5 and TRBJ1-1; 7 positions match TRBD1. The CDR3 is made up of 16 amino acids. Per the germline V gene, CDR1 is SGHKS and CDR2 is YYEKEE (reference sequence). The trim removed 3 bases at V and 0 bases at J, leaving 8 bases unmatched. Here the CDR3 reads CASSSRTGAMNTEAFF. CDR3 DNA sequence: TGTGCCAGCAGCTCAAGGACAGGAGCTATGAACACTGAAGCTTTCTTT.

Comments on this clonotype: A much larger clone sits a single nucleotide away, making a read error possible. This sequence joins TRBV11-2 and TRBJ2-7; D tentatively reads TRBD1 or TRBD2 (5 bases each). V gave up 5 bases and J gave up 2 bases, with 16 bases separating them. In germline, CDR1 is SGHAT, CDR2 FQNNGV. The CDR3 contains 15 residues. The CDR3: CASSARDESTYEQYF. CDR3 DNA sequence: TGTGCCAGCAGCGCCCGGGACGAAAGCACCTACGAGCAGTACTTC. The full variable domain, with the rest looked up from reference TRBV11-2 and TRBJ2-7, is EAGVAQSPRYKIIEKRQSVAFWCNPISGHATLYWYQQILGQGPKLLIQFQNNGVVDDSQLPKDRFSAERLKGVDSTLKIQPAKLEDSAVYLCASSARDESTYEQYFGPGTRLTVT.

This clonotype came up many times. This sequence joins TRBV29-1 and TRBJ2-6; TRBD2 might be the D (6 bases). Trimming stripped 3 bases from V and 0 bases from J, with 18 bases between. Germline lookup yields CDR1 SQVTM and CDR2 ANQGSEA. This CDR3 comprises 18 residues. CDR3 amino acids: CSVEWVEGRHSGANVLTF. In DNA, the CDR3 is TGCAGCGTTGAGTGGGTGGAGGGGCGCCACTCTGGGGCCAACGTCCTGACTTTC.

A remark on this clonotype: This sequence may be a read error, since a much larger clone differs from it by one base. The chain joins TRBV20-1 to TRBJ2-7; D is unclear. Per the germline V gene, CDR1 is DFQATT and CDR2 is SNEGSKA (reference sequence). This CDR3 is built from 13 residues. The CDR3 DNA sequence: TGCAGCGGCCGGCGTGACCCTTCCTACGAGCAGTACTTC. It translates to CSGRRDPSYEQYF.

The chain carries TRBV15 and TRBJ1-1; a possible D gene is TRBD1 (5 bases). This CDR3 has 14 amino acids. Per germline, CDR1 LNHNV and CDR2 YYDKDF (reference sequence). V was pared by 3 bases and J by 2 bases, with 10 bases between. This chain's CDR3 is CATSSLDSNTEAFF. CDR3 nucleotide sequence: TGTGCCACCAGCAGCCTAGACAGTAACACTGAAGCTTTCTTT. Combining the CDR3 with reference TRBV15 and TRBJ1-1 gives the whole variable domain DAMVIQNPRYQVTQFGKPVTLSCSQTLNHNVMYWYQQKSSQAPKLLFHYYDKDFNNEADTPDNFQSRRPNTSFCFLDIRSPGLGDTAMYLCATSSLDSNTEAFFGQGTRLTVV.

The chain joins TRBV10-3 to TRBJ2-6; 8 positions match TRBD1. With V trimmed by 0 bases and J by 1 base, 11 bases remained unmatched. Germline loops: CDR1 ENHRY, CDR2 SYGVKD. The CDR3 runs to 20 residues. Here the CDR3 reads CAISESTGSGGASGANVLTF. The CDR3 nucleotides are TGTGCCATCAGTGAGTCGACTGGATCAGGGGGCGCGTCTGGGGCCAACGTCCTGACTTTC.